This T cell receptor (beta chain) was recovered during a study of blood T cell repertoires in COVID-19. Germline V gene sequence: CDR1 LNHDA, CDR2 SQIVND (reference sequence). V gave up 3 bases and J gave up 5 bases, with 10 bases separating them. This CDR3 is built from 13 residues. Methods used by the authors: Amplification of reference gene primers was used by the study to estimate nucleated cell counts. The protocol was immunoSEQ multiplex PCR, while the TCRdb copy is restricted to in-frame clones and leaves out a portion. The DNA was the basis for D and trimming; V, J and clone size are from that table. The sample records some 220,000 clones, approximately 85% being singletons.

The V gene is TRBV19, the J gene TRBJ2-5, with D possibly TRBD2 on 7 matching bases. The sequence was obtained from a woman in her sixties or seventies with COVID-19, enrolled during active disease. Source material: peripheral blood. DNA for the CDR3: TGTGCCAGTAGTATGGGAGGGGGGGAGACCCAGTACTTC. Translation gives CASSMGGGETQYF.